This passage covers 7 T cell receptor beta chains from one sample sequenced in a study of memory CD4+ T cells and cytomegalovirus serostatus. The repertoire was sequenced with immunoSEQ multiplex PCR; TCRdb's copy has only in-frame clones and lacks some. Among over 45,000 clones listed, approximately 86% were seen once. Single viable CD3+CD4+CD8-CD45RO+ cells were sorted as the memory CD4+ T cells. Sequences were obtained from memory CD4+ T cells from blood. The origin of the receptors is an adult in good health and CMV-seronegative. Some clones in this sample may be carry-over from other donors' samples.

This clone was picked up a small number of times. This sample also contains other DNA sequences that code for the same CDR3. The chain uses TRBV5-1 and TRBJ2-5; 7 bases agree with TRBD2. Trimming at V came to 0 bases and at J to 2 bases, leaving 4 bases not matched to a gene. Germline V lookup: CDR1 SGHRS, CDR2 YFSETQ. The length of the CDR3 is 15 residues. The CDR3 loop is CASSLGEGRQETQYF. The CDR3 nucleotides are TGCGCCAGCAGCTTGGGGGAGGGCCGACAAGAGACCCAGTACTTC. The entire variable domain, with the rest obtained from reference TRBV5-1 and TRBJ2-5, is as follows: KAGVTQTPRYLIKTRGQQVTLSCSPISGHRSVSWYQQTPGQGLQFLFEYFSETQRNKGNFPGRFSGRQFSNSRSEMNVSTLELGDSALYLCASSLGEGRQETQYFGPGTRLLVL.

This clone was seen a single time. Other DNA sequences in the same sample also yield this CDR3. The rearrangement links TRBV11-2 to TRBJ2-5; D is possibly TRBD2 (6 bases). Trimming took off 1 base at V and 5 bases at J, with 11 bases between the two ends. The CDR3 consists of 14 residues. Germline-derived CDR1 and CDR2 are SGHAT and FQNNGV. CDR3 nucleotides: TGTGCCAGCAGCTTAGCTCGGGGGTGGGAGACCCAGTACTTC. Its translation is CASSLARGWETQYF. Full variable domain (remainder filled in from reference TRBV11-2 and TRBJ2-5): EAGVAQSPRYKIIEKRQSVAFWCNPISGHATLYWYQQILGQGPKLLIQFQNNGVVDDSQLPKDRFSAERLKGVDSTLKIQPAKLEDSAVYLCASSLARGWETQYFGPGTRLLVL.

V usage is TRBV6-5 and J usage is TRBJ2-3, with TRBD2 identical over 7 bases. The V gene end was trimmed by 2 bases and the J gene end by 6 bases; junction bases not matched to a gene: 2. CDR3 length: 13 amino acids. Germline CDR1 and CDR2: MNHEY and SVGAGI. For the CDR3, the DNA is TGTGCCAGCAGTTACGCGGGAGTGGATACGCAGTATTTT. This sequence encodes CASSYAGVDTQYF.

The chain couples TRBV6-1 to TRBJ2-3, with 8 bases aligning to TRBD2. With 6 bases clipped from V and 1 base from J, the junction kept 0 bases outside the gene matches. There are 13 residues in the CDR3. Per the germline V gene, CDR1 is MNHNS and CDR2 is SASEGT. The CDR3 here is CASRREGTDTQYF. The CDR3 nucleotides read TGTGCCAGCAGGCGGGAGGGCACAGATACGCAGTATTTT.

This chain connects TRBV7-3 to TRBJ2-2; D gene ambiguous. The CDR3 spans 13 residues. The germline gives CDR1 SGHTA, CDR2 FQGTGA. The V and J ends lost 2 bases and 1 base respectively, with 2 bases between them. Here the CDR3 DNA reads TGTGCCAGCAGCTTACTGAACACCGGGGAGCTGTTTTTT. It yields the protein CASSLLNTGELFF.

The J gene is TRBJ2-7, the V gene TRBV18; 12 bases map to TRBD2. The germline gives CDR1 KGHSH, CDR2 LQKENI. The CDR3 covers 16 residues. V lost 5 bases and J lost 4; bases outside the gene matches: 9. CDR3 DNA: TGTGCCAGCTCATCCCTAGCGGGAGGGCCCCAATACGAGCAGTACTTC. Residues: CASSSLAGGPQYEQYF. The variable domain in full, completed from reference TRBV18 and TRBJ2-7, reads NAGVMQNPRHLVRRRGQEARLRCSPMKGHSHVYWYRQLPEEGLKFMVYLQKENIIDESGMPKERFSAEFPKEGPSILRIQQVVRGDSAAYFCASSSLAGGPQYEQYFGPGTRLTVT.

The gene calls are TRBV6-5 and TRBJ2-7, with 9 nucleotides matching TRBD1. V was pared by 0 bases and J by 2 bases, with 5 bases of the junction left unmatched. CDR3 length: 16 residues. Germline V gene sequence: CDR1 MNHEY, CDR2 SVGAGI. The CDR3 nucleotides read TGTGCCAGCAGTTACTCCGGGACAGGGAGACCCTACGAGCAGTACTTC. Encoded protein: CASSYSGTGRPYEQYF.